This TCR beta chain was sequenced in a study of CD8+CD57+ T cells in acquired aplastic anemia. On the study more broadly: Sorting CD4+ and CD8+ cells gave DNA averaging approximately 3 ug. Notes on the study in general: The study found no significant CD8+ Simpson's diversity difference between patients and controls.

The CDR3 sequence runs 13 residues, both termini included. The germline gives CDR1 SGDLS, CDR2 YYNGEE. The patients chosen for sequencing had shown expansion of CD8+CD57+ cells (detected by flow cytometry). In regard to this clonotype: Its antigen is as yet unknown. The CDR3 does not close with the conserved phenylalanine or tryptophan, likely indicating a read error. It is unclear where the CDR3 begins or ends on the DNA, so no DNA is shown, and the CDR3 is as TCRdb lists it.

Profiling of TCR beta VDJ combinations and CDR3 sequences used genomic DNA as template. TCRdb reprocessed the reads via MiXCR and lists one record per CDR3 protein. The sample records hundreds of thousands of distinct CDR3 sequences, less than 85% being singletons. Sequencing was carried out using sorted CD4+, CD8+, or CD8+CD57+ T cells (not recorded which) from PBMCs. V is TRBV9 and J is TRBJ1-2. The sequence was obtained from a human donor with aplastic anemia. The CDR3 loop reads CASSEGSDTEYFV.